The rows below give T cell receptor beta chains drawn from one sample of a study of untreated major depressive disorder. Sequencing was performed with immunoSEQ multiplex PCR; in TCRdb, only in-frame clones are kept and a portion is missing. The table has about 21,000 clones, 85% to 95% seen once. The sequencing input was CD4+ T cells from PBMCs. The receptors stem from a man younger than 40 in good health. Both conserved end residues are part of each CDR3. The D gene is left open where the match is weak. Clone sizes are given selectively: once, few, many, or a class where the clone is expanded.

TRBV10-3	TRBJ2-7	.	.	CAIRNPGRGSYEQYF	TGTGCCATCAGGAATCCCGGACGGGGCTCCTACGAGCAGTACTTC
TRBV5-1	TRBJ2-7	.	.	CASGEGLTYEQYF	TGCGCCAGCGGAGAGGGGCTGACCTACGAGCAGTACTTC
TRBV30	TRBJ2-1	.	few	CAWSPPGLQYNEQFF	TGTGCCTGGAGTCCCCCGGGACTGCAGTACAATGAGCAGTTCTTC
TRBV7-2	TRBJ1-2	.	.	CASSLGGYQLYGYTF	TGTGCCAGCAGCTTAGGTGGTTACCAGCTCTATGGCTACACCTTC
TRBV18	TRBJ1-2	TRBD1	once	CASSPLAGRGDGYTF	TGTGCCAGCTCACCACTGGCTGGCAGGGGGGACGGCTACACCTTC
TRBV5-6	TRBJ1-3	.	.	CASSPVPQGSGNTIYF	TGTGCCAGCAGCCCAGTCCCTCAGGGCTCTGGAAACACCATATATTTT
TRBV2	TRBJ2-7	.	few	CASSVQGPSYEQYF	TGTGCCAGCAGCGTACAAGGACCTTCCTACGAGCAGTACTTC
TRBV13	TRBJ1-1	.	.	CASSRRPGGGTTNTEAFF	TGTGCCAGCAGCCGCCGGCCGGGGGGTGGTACCACGAACACTGAAGCTTTCTTT
TRBV29-1	TRBJ2-3	TRBD2	.	CSVSLAGRENTQYF	TGCAGCGTCAGCCTAGCGGGAAGAGAGAATACGCAGTATTTT
TRBV7-3	TRBJ1-2	.	once	CASSQTGILNGYTF	TGTGCCAGCAGCCAAACAGGGATTTTGAATGGCTACACCTTC
TRBV11-3	TRBJ2-1	.	.	CASSLGGTNEQFF	TGTGCCAGCAGCTTAGGGGGGACGAATGAGCAGTTCTTC
TRBV7-2	TRBJ2-2	.	.	CASLDGVNTGELFF	TGTGCCAGCTTGGACGGGGTGAACACCGGGGAGCTGTTTTTT
TRBV11-3	TRBJ2-3	.	.	CASSFHGTDTQYF	TGTGCCAGCAGCTTTCATGGCACAGATACGCAGTATTTT
TRBV27	TRBJ1-1	TRBD1	.	CASTRLGTGGFMNTEAFF	TGTGCCAGCACCCGATTGGGGACAGGGGGTTTCATGAACACTGAAGCTTTCTTT
TRBV19	TRBJ2-7	TRBD2	.	CASSISGADYEQYF	TGTGCCAGTAGTATCAGCGGGGCGGACTACGAGCAGTACTTC
TRBV29-1	TRBJ1-2	TRBD1	.	CSVGTGTGYGYTF	TGCAGCGTTGGGACAGGTACGGGCTATGGCTACACCTTC
TRBV10-3	TRBJ2-1	TRBD2	.	CATLSGRRNEQFF	TGTGCCACCCTTAGCGGGAGGAGGAATGAGCAGTTCTTC
TRBV5-6	TRBJ1-4	.	.	CASSDARGGWEKLFF	TGTGCCAGCAGCGACGCCCGAGGAGGGTGGGAAAAACTGTTTTTT
TRBV2	TRBJ1-1	.	.	CASSEERGSEAFF	TGTGCCAGCAGTGAAGAAAGGGGAAGTGAAGCTTTCTTT
TRBV10-3	TRBJ1-2	TRBD1	.	CAISDLTGGDGYTF	TGTGCCATCAGTGACCTGACAGGGGGCGATGGCTACACCTTC
TRBV9	TRBJ2-7	.	.	CASSVSLQGYEQYF	TGTGCCAGCAGCGTATCCCTCCAGGGCTACGAGCAGTACTTC
TRBV6-4	TRBJ1-2	.	once	CATRQNYGYTF	TGTGCCACAAGACAAAACTATGGCTACACCTTC
TRBV6-5	TRBJ1-1	.	.	CASSYSQETEAFF	TGTGCCAGCAGTTACTCACAGGAAACTGAAGCTTTCTTT
TRBV6-1	TRBJ1-4	.	.	CASSGGIATNEKLFF	TGTGCCAGCAGCGGAGGGATCGCAACTAATGAAAAACTGTTTTTT
TRBV19	TRBJ1-1	.	.	CASSAATEAFF	TGTGCCAGTAGTGCCGCCACTGAAGCTTTCTTT
TRBV6-5	TRBJ2-7	.	.	CASSYSTGAYEQYF	TGTGCCAGCAGTTACTCAACGGGGGCCTACGAGCAGTACTTC
TRBV6-5	TRBJ1-1	.	.	CASSYSRFWTEAFF	TGTGCCAGCAGTTACTCGAGGTTCTGGACTGAAGCTTTCTTT
TRBV7-2	TRBJ1-1	.	.	CASSLSQGMNTEAFF	TGTGCCAGCAGCTTGTCACAGGGTATGAACACTGAAGCTTTCTTT
TRBV19	TRBJ1-4	TRBD1	.	CASSQGTGAEKLFF	TGTGCCAGTAGTCAGGGGACAGGGGCCGAAAAACTGTTTTTT
TRBV10-3	TRBJ2-7	TRBD1	once	CAISPRGRVSYEQYF	TGTGCCATCAGTCCCAGGGGGCGAGTCTCCTACGAGCAGTACTTC
TRBV4-3	TRBJ2-2	.	.	CASSQDTRWFTGELFF	TGCGCCAGCAGCCAAGATACCCGGTGGTTCACCGGGGAGCTGTTTTTT
TRBV5-1	TRBJ2-3	TRBD2	once	CASSLGLATDTQYF	TGCGCCAGCAGCTTGGGACTAGCGACTGATACGCAGTATTTT
TRBV6-4	TRBJ1-5	.	.	CASSDQSSGPQHF	TGTGCCAGCAGTGATCAGAGTTCTGGTCCCCAGCATTTT
TRBV4-2	TRBJ1-1	.	.	CASSQTGRDTEAFF	TGTGCCAGCAGCCAAACGGGTAGGGACACTGAAGCTTTCTTT
TRBV7-2	TRBJ2-7	TRBD1	.	CASSLRFDRASSYEQYF	TGTGCCAGCAGCTTAAGGTTCGACAGGGCCAGCTCCTACGAGCAGTACTTC
TRBV6-1	TRBJ2-7	TRBD2	once	CASSERGKLAGVDEQYF	TGTGCCAGCAGTGAAAGAGGTAAACTAGCGGGAGTGGACGAGCAGTACTTC
TRBV5-6	TRBJ2-7	TRBD1	.	CASSLATGGVSYEQYF	TGTGCCAGCAGCTTGGCCACAGGGGGTGTCTCCTACGAGCAGTACTTC
TRBV7-3	TRBJ2-2	TRBD2	.	CANLAGTTGFANTGELFF	TGTGCCAACCTCGCCGGGACTACGGGGTTCGCGAACACCGGGGAGCTGTTTTTT
TRBV5-5	TRBJ1-2	.	.	CASSPGREGPF	TGTGCCAGCAGCCCCGGACGGGAAGGACCCTTC
TRBV6-5	TRBJ1-1	.	.	CASGRSENTEAFF	TGTGCCAGTGGACGGTCCGAGAACACTGAAGCTTTCTTT
TRBV4-3	TRBJ2-5	TRBD2	.	CASSQEREGQETQYF	TGCGCCAGCAGCCAAGAGCGGGAGGGCCAAGAGACCCAGTACTTC
TRBV12-5	TRBJ2-7	.	.	CASGLSATYEQYF	TGTGCTAGTGGTTTGTCAGCTACGTACGAGCAGTACTTC
TRBV11-3	TRBJ2-1	.	.	CASSLRPFGEAYNEQFF	TGTGCCAGCAGCTTAAGGCCCTTCGGGGAAGCCTACAATGAGCAGTTCTTC
TRBV10-3	TRBJ2-7	.	.	CAARGGDRSSYEQYF	TGTGCCGCTAGGGGCGGGGACAGAAGCTCCTACGAGCAGTACTTC
TRBV6-1	TRBJ2-3	.	.	CASNLPSRTQYF	TGTGCCAGCAACCTACCTTCGCGTACGCAGTATTTT
TRBV7-3	TRBJ2-1	.	once	CASSLTRQGTYNEQFF	TGTGCCAGCAGCTTAACGAGGCAGGGTACCTACAATGAGCAGTTCTTC
TRBV21-1	TRBJ1-2	.	.	CASSNQWRGQGPVRWSYTF	TGTGCCAGCAGCAACCAATGGCGCGGACAGGGGCCTGTCAGGTGGAGCTACACCTTC
TRBV4-1	TRBJ2-7	.	.	CASSQEGGITYEQYF	TGCGCCAGCAGCCAAGAGGGCGGGATCACCTACGAGCAGTACTTC
TRBV18	TRBJ2-7	.	.	CASSLMDTSRGEQYF	TGTGCCAGCTCACTAATGGACACTTCTAGGGGGGAGCAGTACTTC
TRBV20-1	TRBJ1-1	.	.	CSARDRAEAFF	TGCAGTGCTAGAGATCGGGCTGAAGCTTTCTTT
TRBV18	TRBJ1-2	.	.	CASSPLGTNYGYTF	TGTGCCAGCTCACCACTCGGGACTAACTATGGCTACACCTTC
TRBV6-1	TRBJ1-5	.	.	CASREDGGGYSNQPQHF	TGTGCCAGCAGGGAAGATGGGGGAGGGTATAGCAATCAGCCCCAGCATTTT
TRBV29-1	TRBJ1-3	.	.	CSARRNPSGNTIYF	TGCAGTGCAAGACGGAACCCCTCTGGAAACACCATATATTTT
TRBV28	TRBJ1-2	.	once	CASSFARGPNYGYTF	TGTGCCAGCAGTTTCGCTAGGGGTCCTAACTATGGCTACACCTTC
TRBV18	TRBJ1-5	.	.	CASSPYSNQPQHF	TGTGCCAGCTCACCTTATAGCAATCAGCCCCAGCATTTT
TRBV5-6	TRBJ2-7	.	.	CASSSPGHRYEQYF	TGTGCCAGCAGCTCCCCGGGACACAGGTACGAGCAGTACTTC
TRBV4-1	TRBJ2-5	.	once	CASSLTDREGQETQYF	TGCGCCAGCAGCCTTACGGACAGGGAGGGCCAAGAGACCCAGTACTTC
TRBV18	TRBJ1-1	.	few	CASSPVGNTEAFF	TGTGCCAGCTCACCCGTCGGGAACACTGAAGCTTTCTTT
TRBV4-1	TRBJ2-7	.	.	CASSQAQASYEQYF	TGCGCCAGCAGCCAAGCACAGGCAAGCTACGAGCAGTACTTC
TRBV4-1	TRBJ1-2	TRBD1	few	CASSQMAQGVDGYTF	TGCGCCAGCAGCCAAATGGCCCAGGGGGTAGATGGCTACACCTTC